The TCR beta chain described here comes from a study of blood T cell repertoires in COVID-19 (dated by TCRdb to the early 2020s). Background for the entire study: Collaborator samples came from the United States, Italy and Spain and covered acute and convalescent phases of COVID-19. The material from the prospective study consisted of cDNA or gDNA derived from T cells, B-cell-depleted T cells, or PBMCs. Deeply sampled blood TCRbeta repertoires from subjects exposed to, actively infected with, or recovered from COVID-19 were included in the dataset. The repertoires were released in a freely available public database intended as a resource for research on the immune response to SARS-CoV-2. Samples came from the ongoing ImmuneRACE study (first 160 participants) plus 1,254 subjects from 6 global collaborators. The sample metadata nearly always contained a de-identified subject ID, COVID-19 status, age in years and sex. HLA class I and class II types, where available, came from metadata supplied by the sample provider rather than from assay-based typing.

Participants in the prospective study were enrolled through a virtual design, were aged roughly 18 to 90 years, and lived in about 25 United States geographic areas. To assign participants to cohorts, the prospective study relied on clinical history that participants themselves reported in a screening survey and a study questionnaire. For ImmuneRACE Cohort 3, a participant was defined as recovered based on two consecutive negative NP/OP PCR tests, clearance by a healthcare professional, or resolution of symptoms. In the prospective study, whole blood, serum and a nasopharyngeal or oropharyngeal swab were collected from each participant by mobile phlebotomists. Additional blood draws and questionnaires over an approximately 2-month period could optionally be provided by prospective study participants. Before DNA extraction, prospective study blood samples were shipped either frozen or at room temperature.

TCRbeta CDR3 regions were amplified from genomic DNA using the immunoSEQ Assay, a bias-controlled multiplex PCR. As for the authors' bioinformatics: Nucleated cell counts per sample were estimated from amplification of reference gene primers within the assay. To quantify the absolute abundance of each unique TCRbeta CDR3 rearrangement, sequence reads were collapsed and filtered. For each sample, productive Simpson clonality was calculated as the square root of Simpson's diversity index over productive rearrangements. TCRdb re-hosts the immuneACCESS table, in-frame sequences only. Its copies lack some clones; in the studies checked, an unresolved V gene accounts for under half of them, and the cause for the rest is not known. The DNA gave D and trimming, while V, J and clone size come from that table. For this sample there are more than 200,000 clones; around 90% appear just once. Roughly 1.6% of the sample is taken by the ten largest.

The CDR1 and CDR2 encoded by the germline V gene are MDHEN and SYDVKM. The CDR3, from cysteine to phenylalanine, totals 14 residues. Only the CDR3 region is kept as DNA, spanning 42 bases read in frame from base 1. V loses 5 bases, J loses 6 bases, and the germline ends lie 14 bases apart. The investigation overall reported the following: The quantity of clinical and demographic metadata differed by source and by participant and was supplied without curation.

A word on this clone: Its antigen remains unidentified. Base qualities are missing; no much larger clone stands one base away.

The sequence was obtained from a woman aged 45-65 years who had recovered from COVID-19. Here the chain combines TRBV28 and TRBJ1-5; D gene: possibly TRBD1, on 5 matching bases. The specimen was PBMCs or T cells enriched from blood (not recorded which). This receptor has the CDR3 CASSLGGSVQPQHF. The nucleotide sequence reads TGTGCCAGCAGTCTCGGGGGTAGCGTTCAGCCCCAGCATTTT.